This T cell receptor beta chain was profiled in a study of T cell repertoires in cytomegalovirus infection. Study-wide background: Matching HLA type, along with CMV infection, was indicated by public TCR beta signatures.

V lost 2 bases and J lost 4, with 24 bases in between. CDR1 and CDR2 from the germline V gene are MNHEY and SMNVEV (reference sequence). The CDR3 sequence is 19 residues long. TCRdb itself ran the reads through MiXCR, one entry per CDR3 protein. The sample shows about 450,000 distinct CDR3 sequences, roughly 31% of them seen only once. The V call is TRBV27, the J call TRBJ1-5; no clear D gene. Sequencing was done on a sample of PBMCs. This receptor was obtained from a human donor in good health (CMV status not recorded). Some clones in this sample may be carry-over from other donors' samples. The CDR3 protein is CASSLLGAPPGKSNQPQHF. CDR3 nucleotides: TGTGCCAGCAGTTTACTTGGTGCCCCTCCGGGGAAATCGAATCAGCCCCAGCATTTT.